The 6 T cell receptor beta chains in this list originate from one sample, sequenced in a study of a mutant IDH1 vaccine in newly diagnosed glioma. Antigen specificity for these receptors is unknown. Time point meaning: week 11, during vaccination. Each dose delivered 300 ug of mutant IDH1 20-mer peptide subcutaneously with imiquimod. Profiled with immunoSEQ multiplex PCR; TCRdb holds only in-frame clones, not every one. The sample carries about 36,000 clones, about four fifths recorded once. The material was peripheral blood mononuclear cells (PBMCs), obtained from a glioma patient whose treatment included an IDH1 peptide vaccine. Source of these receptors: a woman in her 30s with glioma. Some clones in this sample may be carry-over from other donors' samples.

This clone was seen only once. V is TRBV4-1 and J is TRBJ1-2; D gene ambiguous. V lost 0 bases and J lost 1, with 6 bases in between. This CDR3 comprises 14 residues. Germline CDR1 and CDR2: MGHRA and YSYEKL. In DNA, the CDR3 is TGCGCCAGCAGCCAAGATGACTTTAACTATGGCTACACCTTC. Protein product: CASSQDDFNYGYTF.

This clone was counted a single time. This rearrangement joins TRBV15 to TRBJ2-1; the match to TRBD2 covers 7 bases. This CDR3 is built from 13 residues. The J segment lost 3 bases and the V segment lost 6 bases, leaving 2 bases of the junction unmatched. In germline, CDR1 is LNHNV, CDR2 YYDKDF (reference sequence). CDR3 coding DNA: TGTGCCACCAGGAAGCGGGGCTACAATGAGCAGTTCTTC. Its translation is CATRKRGYNEQFF.

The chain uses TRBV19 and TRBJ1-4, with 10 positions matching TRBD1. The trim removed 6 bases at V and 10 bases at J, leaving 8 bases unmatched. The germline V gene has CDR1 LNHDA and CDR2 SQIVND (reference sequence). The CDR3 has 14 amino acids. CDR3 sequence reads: CASRTGTGERKLFF. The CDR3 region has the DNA TGTGCCAGTAGGACCGGGACAGGGGAGAGAAAACTGTTTTTT.

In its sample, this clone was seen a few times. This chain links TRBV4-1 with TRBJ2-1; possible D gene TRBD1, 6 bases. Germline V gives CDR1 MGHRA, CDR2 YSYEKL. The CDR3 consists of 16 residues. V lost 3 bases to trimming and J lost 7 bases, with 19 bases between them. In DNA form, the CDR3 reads TGCGCCAGCAGCCAGTACACGGGGACAAGGGAGAATGAGCAGTTCTTC. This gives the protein CASSQYTGTRENEQFF.

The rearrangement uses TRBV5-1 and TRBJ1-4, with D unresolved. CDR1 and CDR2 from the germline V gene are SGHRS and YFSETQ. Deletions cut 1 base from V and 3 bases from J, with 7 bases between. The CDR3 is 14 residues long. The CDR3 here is CASSLSPSNEKLFF. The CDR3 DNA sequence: TGCGCCAGCAGCTTGTCACCGTCTAATGAAAAACTGTTTTTT. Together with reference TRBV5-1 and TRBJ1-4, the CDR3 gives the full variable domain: KAGVTQTPRYLIKTRGQQVTLSCSPISGHRSVSWYQQTPGQGLQFLFEYFSETQRNKGNFPGRFSGRQFSNSRSEMNVSTLELGDSALYLCASSLSPSNEKLFFGSGTQLSVL.

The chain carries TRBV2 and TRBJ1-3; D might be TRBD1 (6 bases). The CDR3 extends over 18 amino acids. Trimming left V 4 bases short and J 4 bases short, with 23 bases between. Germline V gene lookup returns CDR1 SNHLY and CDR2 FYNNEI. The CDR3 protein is CASSGGPGKGLRGNTIYF. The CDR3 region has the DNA TGTGCCAGCAGTGGGGGGCCCGGAAAGGGGCTGAGAGGAAACACCATATATTTT.